This entry lists 24 T cell receptor beta chains sequenced from one sample in a study of Ad26.COV2.S vaccination and SARS-CoV-2 variants. Described treatment: around 19 received Ad26.COV2.S at low or high dose, single or two shots; 5 received placebo; per-sample allocation not given. The samples date from day 63 after the first vaccine or placebo injection. Assay: immunoSEQ multiplex PCR; the TCRdb copy retains only in-frame clones and omits some. The sample comprises a few hundred thousand clones, around nine tenths of which are singletons, and 2.9% rests with the top ten. Here the sequenced sample was peripheral blood, taken in a trial of Ad26.COV2.S vaccine versus placebo. Receptors were obtained from a person aged 18-65 years who received the Ad26.COV2.S COVID-19 vaccine or a placebo.

This chain uses TRBV5-6 with TRBJ2-1; D is uncertain. The CDR3 is 15 amino acids. Germline V CDR1 and CDR2: SGHDT, YYEEEE. V was clipped by 3 bases and J by 2 bases, with 12 bases between them. This CDR3 reads CASSSWVDTYNEQFF. DNA of the CDR3: TGTGCCAGCAGCTCTTGGGTAGACACCTACAATGAGCAGTTCTTC.

J is TRBJ1-6 and V is TRBV4-1, with D unclear. The CDR3 contains 19 residues. The V and J ends lost 4 bases and 1 base respectively, with 20 bases between them. Germline loops: CDR1 MGHRA, CDR2 YSYEKL. The CDR3 is CASSPRINEPSSYNSPLHF. CDR3 in DNA: TGCGCCAGCAGCCCCCGGATAAATGAGCCCTCGTCCTATAATTCACCCCTCCACTTT.

This clone has a handful of counts. This chain connects TRBV5-1 to TRBJ1-6; D is unresolved. V lost 1 base and J 9 bases, leaving 11 bases between the germline ends. Germline CDR1 SGHRS, CDR2 YFSETQ. This CDR3 is built from 14 residues. The DNA for the CDR3 is TGCGCCAGCAGCTTGAGGCGGGAAGGTTCACCCCTCCACTTT. Protein sequence: CASSLRREGSPLHF.

The rearrangement uses TRBV19 and TRBJ2-7; D call uncertain. V was pared by 3 bases and J by 0 bases, with 12 bases between. The germline V gene has CDR1 LNHDA and CDR2 SQIVND (reference sequence). This CDR3 contains 15 residues. CDR3 nucleotide sequence: TGTGCCAGTAGTATTGCTAGTGAGAGCTCCTACGAGCAGTACTTC. Its protein is CASSIASESSYEQYF.

The rearrangement links TRBV2 to TRBJ2-1; the match to TRBD2 covers 9 bases. This CDR3 comprises 15 residues. J lost 4 bases, V lost 5 bases, and 6 bases had no gene match. Germline V gene sequence: CDR1 SNHLY, CDR2 FYNNEI. CDR3 bases: TGTGCCAGCAGTCAAGGGACTAGCACTTACAATGAGCAGTTCTTC. Translation gives CASSQGTSTYNEQFF.

In this sample, this clone turned up a few times. The chain links TRBV6-4 to TRBJ2-5; no firm D call. Germline values: CDR1 MRHNA, CDR2 SNTAGT. This CDR3 comprises 15 residues. The ends were cut back, 4 bases at V and 0 bases at J, with 12 bases in the middle. The CDR3: CASSGVISYQETQYF. CDR3 nucleotide sequence: TGTGCCAGCAGTGGGGTTATTAGCTACCAAGAGACCCAGTACTTC.

The chain employs TRBV19 and TRBJ1-2; weak D call: TRBD1 (5 bases). Germline CDR1 reads LNHDA; CDR2 reads SQIVND (reference sequence). The CDR3 runs to 11 residues. Deletions cut 11 bases from V and 9 bases from J, with 16 bases between. In DNA form, the CDR3 reads TGTGCCTCAGGGTGGCAGGGCCGCTACACCTTC. Its translation: CASGWQGRYTF. Together with reference TRBV19 and TRBJ1-2, the CDR3 gives the full variable domain: DGGITQSPKYLFRKEGQNVTLSCEQNLNHDAMYWYRQDPGQGLRLIYYSQIVNDFQKGDIAEGYSVSREKKESFPLTVTSAQKNPTAFYLCASGWQGRYTFGSGTRLTVV.

The chain is built from TRBV3-1 (or the pseudogene TRBV3-2) and TRBJ1-6; D not resolved. The CDR3 runs 16 residues. The germline CDR1 and CDR2 sequences are LGHDT and YNNKEL (reference sequence). The V and J ends lost 5 bases and 7 bases respectively, with 18 bases between them. CDR3 residues: CASSSIPAAHNSPLHF. CDR3 coding DNA: TGTGCCAGCAGCTCAATTCCGGCAGCTCACAATTCACCCCTCCACTTT.

The rearrangement links TRBV9 to TRBJ2-5, with 7 bases fitting TRBD2. CDR3 size: 14 residues. Germline CDR1 is SGDLS and CDR2 is YYNGEE. J gave up 2 bases and V 0 bases, and 1 base lay outside the gene matches. The CDR3 sequence: CASSVEAGQETQYF. CDR3 in DNA: TGTGCCAGCAGCGTAGAAGCGGGGCAAGAGACCCAGTACTTC. The full variable domain, in which reference TRBV9 and TRBJ2-5 provide the parts outside the CDR3, is DSGVTQTPKHLITATGQRVTLRCSPRSGDLSVYWYQQSLDQGLQFLIQYYNGEERAKGNILERFSAQQFPDLHSELNLSSLELGDSALYFCASSVEAGQETQYFGPGTRLLVL.

The rearrangement uses TRBV5-6 and TRBJ1-2, with 10 bases lining up with TRBD1. V trimming: 3 bases; J trimming: 6 bases; junction bases outside the gene matches: 8. CDR3 length: 15 amino acids. The V gene's germline CDR1 is SGHDT and CDR2 YYEEEE. The CDR3 reads CASSYRDRGSHGYTF. CDR3 bases: TGTGCCAGCAGCTACCGGGACAGGGGATCTCATGGCTACACCTTC.

V gene TRBV7-2 combines with J gene TRBJ1-2; no firm D call. Trimming shortened V by 0 bases and J by 4 bases, and 9 bases separated the two germline ends. The germline CDR1 and CDR2 sequences are SGHTA and FQGNSA. The CDR3 covers 14 residues. The CDR3 loop is CASSLAQGSYGYTF. The CDR3 bases are TGTGCCAGCAGCTTAGCGCAAGGTAGCTATGGCTACACCTTC. Full variable domain (rest looked up from reference TRBV7-2 and TRBJ1-2): GAGVSQSPSNKVTEKGKDVELRCDPISGHTALYWYRQSLGQGLEFLIYFQGNSAPDKSGLPSDRFSAERTGGSVSTLTIQRTQQEDSAVYLCASSLAQGSYGYTFGSGTRLTVV.

The V call is TRBV7-8, the J call TRBJ2-5; D may be TRBD2 (5 bases). The V gene lost 5 bases and the J gene lost 1 base, with 8 bases spanning the gap. This CDR3 has 13 amino acids. Germline V gene sequence: CDR1 SGHVS, CDR2 FQNEAQ. As DNA, the CDR3 is TGTGCCAGCAGCCCGAGGGTCCAAGAGACCCAGTACTTC. It is translated as CASSPRVQETQYF.

The chain has TRBV27 and TRBJ2-2; tentatively, D is TRBD1 (6 bases). Trimming cost V 5 bases and J 0 bases, with 13 bases left between them. The CDR3 contains 16 residues. The germline gives CDR1 MNHEY, CDR2 SMNVEV (reference sequence). CDR3 region: CASSPEQGPNTGELFF. For the CDR3, the DNA is TGTGCCAGCAGTCCAGAACAGGGCCCGAACACCGGGGAGCTGTTTTTT.

This clone was seen a single time. This sequence joins TRBV20-1 and TRBJ2-7; 8 bases map to TRBD2. This CDR3 is built from 11 residues. V gave up 6 bases and J gave up 3 bases; unmatched junction bases: 1. From germline, CDR1 is DFQATT and CDR2 SNEGSKA (reference sequence). In DNA, the CDR3 is TGCAGTGCCGGGACTAGCTACGAGCAGTACGTC. As protein: CSAGTSYEQYV.

This clone was detected once. J is TRBJ1-4 and V is TRBV5-1; perhaps TRBD1 as D (6 bases). The V gene lost 4 bases and the J gene lost 7 bases, with 17 bases spanning the gap. CDR1 SGHRS and CDR2 YFSETQ come from the germline V gene. The CDR3 has 15 amino acids. CDR3 amino acids: CASSGGGQGSEKLFF. CDR3 sequence (DNA): TGCGCCAGCAGCGGAGGGGGACAAGGGAGTGAAAAACTGTTTTTT. Full variable domain (remainder filled in from reference TRBV5-1 and TRBJ1-4): KAGVTQTPRYLIKTRGQQVTLSCSPISGHRSVSWYQQTPGQGLQFLFEYFSETQRNKGNFPGRFSGRQFSNSRSEMNVSTLELGDSALYLCASSGGGQGSEKLFFGSGTQLSVL.

The V call is TRBV5-4, the J call TRBJ1-2, with D unresolved. Germline assignment: CDR1 SGHNT and CDR2 YYREEE (reference sequence). Trimming shortened V by 0 bases and J by 2 bases, and 8 bases separated the two germline ends. The CDR3 is made up of 14 amino acids. The CDR3 nucleotides read TGTGCCAGCAGCTTGGCTGGGGTCAACTATGGCTACACCTTC. It encodes CASSLAGVNYGYTF.

The chain employs TRBV9 and TRBJ2-2; possible D gene TRBD2, 6 bases. Germline-derived CDR1 and CDR2 are SGDLS and YYNGEE. Trimming cost V 0 bases and J 1 base, with 13 bases left between them. The CDR3 extends over 17 amino acids. Written as DNA, the CDR3 is TGTGCCAGCAGCGTAGTTGGTCAGGGAGGGAACACCGGGGAGCTGTTTTTT. Translated: CASSVVGQGGNTGELFF.

CDR3 DNA: TGTGCCAGCAGCCAAGGGGTGATACGGGATAGCACAGATACGCAGTATTTT. Translation: CASSQGVIRDSTDTQYF. The chain uses TRBV3-1 (or the pseudogene TRBV3-2) and TRBJ2-3; tentatively, D is TRBD2 (5 bases). The CDR3 is made up of 17 amino acids. V shed 1 base and J shed 0 bases, with 14 bases lying between them. The germline V gene has CDR1 LGHDT and CDR2 YNNKEL (reference sequence).

The chain uses TRBV18 and TRBJ2-2; TRBD1 is a possible D gene (6 bases). Trimming took off 4 bases at V and 5 bases at J, with 11 bases between the two ends. The germline gives CDR1 KGHSH, CDR2 LQKENI. The CDR3 has 14 amino acids. Here the CDR3 DNA reads TGTGCCAGCTCACACAGGGCCTGGACCGGGGAGCTGTTTTTT. Residues: CASSHRAWTGELFF.

This chain links TRBV3-1 (or the pseudogene TRBV3-2) with TRBJ1-4; D gene unclear. Germline CDR1 LGHDT, CDR2 YNNKEL (reference sequence). Trimming stripped 2 bases from V and 1 base from J, with 5 bases between. The CDR3 runs to 14 residues. The CDR3 region has the DNA TGTGCCAGCAGCCAAAGACAAACTAATGAAAAACTGTTTTTT. This translates into CASSQRQTNEKLFF.

CDR3 DNA: TGTGCCAGCAGCCCGATCCGGGACAGGGTAGCAAACATTCAGTACTTC. It codes for CASSPIRDRVANIQYF. V gene TRBV7-9 combines with J gene TRBJ2-4; TRBD1 aligns across 9 bases. The V gene end was trimmed by 5 bases and the J gene end by 6 bases; junction bases not matched to a gene: 11. Germline CDR1 and CDR2: SEHNR and FQNEAQ (reference sequence). CDR3 size: 16 residues.

The chain couples TRBV20-1 to TRBJ1-2; the D is unclear. The CDR3 contains 9 residues. CDR1 is DFQATT, CDR2 SNEGSKA, per germline (reference sequence). The CDR3 bases are TGCAGGGGCCCCTATGGCTACACCTTC. It translates to CRGPYGYTF.

The rearrangement uses TRBV7-9 and TRBJ1-4; D is undetermined. Trimming took 5 bases from V and 5 from J, leaving 12 bases between them. The CDR3 has 14 residues. Germline lookup yields CDR1 SEHNR and CDR2 FQNEAQ (reference sequence). Here the CDR3 DNA reads TGTGCCAGCAGCCAACACGTGGAGAATGAAAAACTGTTTTTT. Translated: CASSQHVENEKLFF.

V gene TRBV7-9 combines with J gene TRBJ2-1; no definite D call. The ends were cut back, 1 base at V and 0 bases at J, with 13 bases in the middle. This CDR3 comprises 17 residues. Germline CDR1 reads SEHNR; CDR2 reads FQNEAQ (reference sequence). In DNA, the CDR3 is TGTGCCAGCAGCTTAGGTTTTGAAATTAGCTCCTACAATGAGCAGTTCTTC. Protein product: CASSLGFEISSYNEQFF.